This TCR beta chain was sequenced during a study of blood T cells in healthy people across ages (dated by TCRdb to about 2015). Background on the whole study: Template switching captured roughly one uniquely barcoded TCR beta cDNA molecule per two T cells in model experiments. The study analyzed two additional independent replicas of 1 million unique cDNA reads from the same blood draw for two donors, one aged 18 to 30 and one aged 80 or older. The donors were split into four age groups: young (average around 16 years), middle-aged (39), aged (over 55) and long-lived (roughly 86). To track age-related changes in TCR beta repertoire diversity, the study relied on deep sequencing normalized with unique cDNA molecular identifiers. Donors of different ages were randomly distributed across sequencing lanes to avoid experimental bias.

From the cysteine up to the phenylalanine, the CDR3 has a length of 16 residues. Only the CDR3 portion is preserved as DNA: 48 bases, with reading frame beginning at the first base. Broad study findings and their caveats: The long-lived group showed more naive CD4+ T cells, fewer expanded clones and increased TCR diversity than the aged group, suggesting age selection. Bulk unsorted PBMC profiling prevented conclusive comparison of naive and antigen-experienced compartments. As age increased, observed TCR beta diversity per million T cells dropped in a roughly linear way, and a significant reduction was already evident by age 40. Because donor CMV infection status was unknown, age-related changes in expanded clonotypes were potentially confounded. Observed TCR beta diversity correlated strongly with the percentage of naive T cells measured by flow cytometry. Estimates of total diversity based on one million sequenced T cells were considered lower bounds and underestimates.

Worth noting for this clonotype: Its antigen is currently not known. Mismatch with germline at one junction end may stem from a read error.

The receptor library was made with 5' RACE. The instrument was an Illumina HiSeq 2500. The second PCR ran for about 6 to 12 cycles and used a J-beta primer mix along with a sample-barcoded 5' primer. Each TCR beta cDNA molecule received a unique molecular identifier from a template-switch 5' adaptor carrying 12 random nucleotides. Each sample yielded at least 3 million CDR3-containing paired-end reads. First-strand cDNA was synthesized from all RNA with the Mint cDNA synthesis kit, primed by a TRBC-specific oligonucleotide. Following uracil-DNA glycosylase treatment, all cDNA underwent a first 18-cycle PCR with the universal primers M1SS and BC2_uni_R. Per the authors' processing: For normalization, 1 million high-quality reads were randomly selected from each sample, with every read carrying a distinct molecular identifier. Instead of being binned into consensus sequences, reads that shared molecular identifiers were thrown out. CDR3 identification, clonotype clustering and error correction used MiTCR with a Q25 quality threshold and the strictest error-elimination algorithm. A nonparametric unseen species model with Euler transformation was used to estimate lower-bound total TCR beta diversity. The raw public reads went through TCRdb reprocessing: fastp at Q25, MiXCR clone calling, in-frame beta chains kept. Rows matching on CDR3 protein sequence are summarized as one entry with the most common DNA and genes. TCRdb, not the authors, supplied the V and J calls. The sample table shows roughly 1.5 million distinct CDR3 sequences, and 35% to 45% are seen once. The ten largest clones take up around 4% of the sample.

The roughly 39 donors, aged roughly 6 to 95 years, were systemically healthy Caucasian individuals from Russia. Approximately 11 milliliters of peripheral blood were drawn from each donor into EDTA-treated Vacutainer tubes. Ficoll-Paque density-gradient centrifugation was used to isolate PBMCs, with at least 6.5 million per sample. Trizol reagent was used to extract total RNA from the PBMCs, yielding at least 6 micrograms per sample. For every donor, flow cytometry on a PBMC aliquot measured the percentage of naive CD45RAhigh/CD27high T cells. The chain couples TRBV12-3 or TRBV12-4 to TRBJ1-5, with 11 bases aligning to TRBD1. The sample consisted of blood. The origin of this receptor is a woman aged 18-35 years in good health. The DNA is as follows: TGTACCAGCAGTTTAGGCGGGACAGGGGGAATACAGCCCCAGCATTTT. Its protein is CTSSLGGTGGIQPQHF.